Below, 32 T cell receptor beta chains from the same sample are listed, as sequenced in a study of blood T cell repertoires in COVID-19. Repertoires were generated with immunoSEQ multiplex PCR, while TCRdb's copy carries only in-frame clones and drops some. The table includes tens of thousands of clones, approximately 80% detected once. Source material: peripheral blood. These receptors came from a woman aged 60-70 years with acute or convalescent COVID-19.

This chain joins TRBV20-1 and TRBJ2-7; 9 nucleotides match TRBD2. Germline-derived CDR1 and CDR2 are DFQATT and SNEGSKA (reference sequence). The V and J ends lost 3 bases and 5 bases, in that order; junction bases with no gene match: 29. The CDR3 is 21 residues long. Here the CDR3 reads CSASSEVAPQLVAGELDEQYF. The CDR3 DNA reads TGCAGTGCTAGTTCTGAGGTTGCCCCCCAGCTAGTAGCGGGAGAACTAGACGAGCAGTACTTC.

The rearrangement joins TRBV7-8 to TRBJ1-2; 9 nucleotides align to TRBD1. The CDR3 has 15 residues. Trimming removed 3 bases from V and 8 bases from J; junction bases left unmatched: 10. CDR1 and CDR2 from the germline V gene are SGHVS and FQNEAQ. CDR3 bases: TGTGCCAGCAGCTTTGAGTGGACAGGGGTTATGGGCTACACCTTC. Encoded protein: CASSFEWTGVMGYTF.

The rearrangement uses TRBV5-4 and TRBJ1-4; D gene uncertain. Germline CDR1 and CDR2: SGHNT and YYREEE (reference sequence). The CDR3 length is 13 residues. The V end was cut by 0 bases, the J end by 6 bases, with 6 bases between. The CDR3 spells CASSLGGDEKLFF. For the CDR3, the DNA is TGTGCCAGCAGCTTGGGCGGGGATGAAAAACTGTTTTTT.

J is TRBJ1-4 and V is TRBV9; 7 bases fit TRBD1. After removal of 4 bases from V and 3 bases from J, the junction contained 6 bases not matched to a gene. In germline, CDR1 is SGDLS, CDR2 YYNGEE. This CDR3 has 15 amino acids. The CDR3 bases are TGTGCCAGCAGCCCCGTCGGGACAGCTAATGAAAAACTGTTTTTT. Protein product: CASSPVGTANEKLFF.

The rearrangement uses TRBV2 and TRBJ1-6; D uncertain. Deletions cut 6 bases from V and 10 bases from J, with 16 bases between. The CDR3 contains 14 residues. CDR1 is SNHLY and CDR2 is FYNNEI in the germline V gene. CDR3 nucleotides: TGTGCCAGCAGGGCGGAAATGGATAGATCACCCCTCCACTTT. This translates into CASRAEMDRSPLHF.

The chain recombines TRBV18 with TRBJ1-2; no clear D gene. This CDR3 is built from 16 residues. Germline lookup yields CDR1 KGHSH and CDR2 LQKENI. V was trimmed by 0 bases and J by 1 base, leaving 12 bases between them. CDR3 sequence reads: CASSPPEGHRNYGYTF. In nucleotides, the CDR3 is TGTGCCAGCTCACCACCTGAGGGTCACCGTAACTATGGCTACACCTTC. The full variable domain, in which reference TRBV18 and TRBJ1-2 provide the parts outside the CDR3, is NAGVMQNPRHLVRRRGQEARLRCSPMKGHSHVYWYRQLPEEGLKFMVYLQKENIIDESGMPKERFSAEFPKEGPSILRIQQVVRGDSAAYFCASSPPEGHRNYGYTFGSGTRLTVV.

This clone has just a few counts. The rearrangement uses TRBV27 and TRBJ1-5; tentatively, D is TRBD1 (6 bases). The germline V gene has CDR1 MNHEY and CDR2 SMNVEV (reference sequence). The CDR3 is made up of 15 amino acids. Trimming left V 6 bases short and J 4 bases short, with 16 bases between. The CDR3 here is CASSQQIGGNQPQHF. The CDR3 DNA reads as TGTGCCAGCAGCCAACAGATAGGGGGAAATCAGCCCCAGCATTTT.

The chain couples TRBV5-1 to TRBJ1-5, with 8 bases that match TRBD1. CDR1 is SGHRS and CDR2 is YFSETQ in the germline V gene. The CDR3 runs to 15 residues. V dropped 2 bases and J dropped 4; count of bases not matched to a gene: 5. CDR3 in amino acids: CASSLTGGRNQPQHF. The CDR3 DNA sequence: TGCGCCAGCAGCTTAACAGGGGGTCGAAATCAGCCCCAGCATTTT.

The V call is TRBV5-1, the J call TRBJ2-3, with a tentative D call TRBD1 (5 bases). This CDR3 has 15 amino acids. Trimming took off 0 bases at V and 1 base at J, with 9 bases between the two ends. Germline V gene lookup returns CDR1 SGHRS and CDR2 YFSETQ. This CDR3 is CASSLGQGGTDTQYF. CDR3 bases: TGCGCCAGCAGCTTGGGTCAGGGTGGCACAGATACGCAGTATTTT.

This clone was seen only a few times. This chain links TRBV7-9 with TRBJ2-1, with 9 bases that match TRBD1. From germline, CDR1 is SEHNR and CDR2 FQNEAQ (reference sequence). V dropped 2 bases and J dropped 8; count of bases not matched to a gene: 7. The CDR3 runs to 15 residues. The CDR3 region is CASSLTGQGKDEQFF. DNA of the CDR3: TGTGCCAGCAGCTTAACGGGACAGGGAAAAGATGAGCAGTTCTTC.

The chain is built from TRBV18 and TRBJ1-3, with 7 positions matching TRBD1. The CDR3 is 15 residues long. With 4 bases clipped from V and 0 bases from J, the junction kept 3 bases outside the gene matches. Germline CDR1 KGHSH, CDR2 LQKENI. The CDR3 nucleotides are TGTGCCAGCTCACTACGACAGGGCTCTGGAAACACCATATATTTT. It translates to CASSLRQGSGNTIYF. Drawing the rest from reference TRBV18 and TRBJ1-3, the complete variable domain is NAGVMQNPRHLVRRRGQEARLRCSPMKGHSHVYWYRQLPEEGLKFMVYLQKENIIDESGMPKERFSAEFPKEGPSILRIQQVVRGDSAAYFCASSLRQGSGNTIYFGEGSWLTVV.

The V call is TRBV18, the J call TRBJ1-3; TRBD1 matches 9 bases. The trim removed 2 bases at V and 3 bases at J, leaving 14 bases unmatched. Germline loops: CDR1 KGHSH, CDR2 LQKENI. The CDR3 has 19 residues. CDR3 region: CASSPNRDRVPSGGNTIYF. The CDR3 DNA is TGTGCCAGCTCACCAAACCGGGACAGGGTGCCTTCCGGTGGAAACACCATATATTTT.

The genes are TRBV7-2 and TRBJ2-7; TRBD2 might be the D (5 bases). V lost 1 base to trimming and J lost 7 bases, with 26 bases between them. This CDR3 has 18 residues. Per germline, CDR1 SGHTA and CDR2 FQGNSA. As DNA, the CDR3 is TGTGCCAGCAGCTTAGTTCGTCTCCGTACAACACTCTCGGGGGAGCAGTACTTC. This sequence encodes CASSLVRLRTTLSGEQYF.

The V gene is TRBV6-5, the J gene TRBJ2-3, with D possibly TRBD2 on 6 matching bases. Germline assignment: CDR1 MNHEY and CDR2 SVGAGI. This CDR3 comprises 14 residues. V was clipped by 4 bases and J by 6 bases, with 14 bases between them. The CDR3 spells CASSLGGAADTQYF. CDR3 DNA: TGTGCCAGCAGTTTAGGAGGGGCCGCGGATACGCAGTATTTT.

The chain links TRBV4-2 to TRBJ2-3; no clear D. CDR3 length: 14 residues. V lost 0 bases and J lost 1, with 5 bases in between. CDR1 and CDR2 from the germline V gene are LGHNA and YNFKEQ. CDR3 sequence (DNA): TGTGCCAGCAGCCAAGATATCGGCACAGATACGCAGTATTTT. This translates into CASSQDIGTDTQYF.

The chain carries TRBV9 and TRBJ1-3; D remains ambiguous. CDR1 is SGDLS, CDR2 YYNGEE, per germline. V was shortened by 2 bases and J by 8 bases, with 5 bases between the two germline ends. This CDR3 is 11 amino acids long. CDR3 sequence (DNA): TGTGCCAGCAGCGTTACGGACACCATATATTTT. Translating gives CASSVTDTIYF.

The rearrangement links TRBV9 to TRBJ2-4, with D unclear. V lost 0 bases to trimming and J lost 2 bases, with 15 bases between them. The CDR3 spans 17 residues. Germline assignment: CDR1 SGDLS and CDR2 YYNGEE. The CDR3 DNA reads TGTGCCAGCAGCGTAGCGTATACCGGTCCACCCAAAAACATTCAGTACTTC. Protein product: CASSVAYTGPPKNIQYF.

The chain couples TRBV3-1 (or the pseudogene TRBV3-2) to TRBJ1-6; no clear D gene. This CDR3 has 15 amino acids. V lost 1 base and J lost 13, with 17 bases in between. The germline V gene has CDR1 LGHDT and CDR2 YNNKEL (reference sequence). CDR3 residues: CASSQGMAEVYPLHF. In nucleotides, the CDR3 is TGTGCCAGCAGCCAAGGGATGGCAGAGGTTTATCCCCTCCACTTT.

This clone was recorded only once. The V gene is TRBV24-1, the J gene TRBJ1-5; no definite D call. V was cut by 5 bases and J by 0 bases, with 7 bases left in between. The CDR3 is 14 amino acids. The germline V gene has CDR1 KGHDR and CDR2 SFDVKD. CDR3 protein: CATSGVYSNQPQHF. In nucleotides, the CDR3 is TGTGCCACCAGTGGAGTTTATAGCAATCAGCCCCAGCATTTT.

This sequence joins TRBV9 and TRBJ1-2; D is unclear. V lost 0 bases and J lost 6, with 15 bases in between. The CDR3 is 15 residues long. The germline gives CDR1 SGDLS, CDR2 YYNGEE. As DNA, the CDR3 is TGTGCCAGCAGCGTAGACCCCGTGGGAGGAGATGGCTACACCTTC. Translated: CASSVDPVGGDGYTF.

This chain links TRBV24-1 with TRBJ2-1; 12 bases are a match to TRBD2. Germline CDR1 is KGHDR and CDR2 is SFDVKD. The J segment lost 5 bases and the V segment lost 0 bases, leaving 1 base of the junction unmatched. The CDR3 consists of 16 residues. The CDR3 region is CATSDLTSGGNNEQFF. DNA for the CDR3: TGTGCCACCAGTGATTTGACTAGCGGGGGGAACAATGAGCAGTTCTTC.

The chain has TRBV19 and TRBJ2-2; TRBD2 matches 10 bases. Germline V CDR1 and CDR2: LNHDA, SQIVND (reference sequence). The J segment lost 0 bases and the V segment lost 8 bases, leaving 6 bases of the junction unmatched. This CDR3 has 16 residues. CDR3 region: CASRRLAGANTGELFF. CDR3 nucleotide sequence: TGTGCCAGTCGGCGGCTAGCGGGAGCGAACACCGGGGAGCTGTTTTTT.

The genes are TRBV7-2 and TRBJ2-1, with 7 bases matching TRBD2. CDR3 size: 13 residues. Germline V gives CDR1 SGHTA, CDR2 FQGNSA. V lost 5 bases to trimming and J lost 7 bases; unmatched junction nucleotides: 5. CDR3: CASSRDYSNEQFF. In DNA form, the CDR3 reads TGTGCCAGCAGCAGGGACTACTCGAATGAGCAGTTCTTC. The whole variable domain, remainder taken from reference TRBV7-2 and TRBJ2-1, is GAGVSQSPSNKVTEKGKDVELRCDPISGHTALYWYRQSLGQGLEFLIYFQGNSAPDKSGLPSDRFSAERTGGSVSTLTIQRTQQEDSAVYLCASSRDYSNEQFFGPGTRLTVL.

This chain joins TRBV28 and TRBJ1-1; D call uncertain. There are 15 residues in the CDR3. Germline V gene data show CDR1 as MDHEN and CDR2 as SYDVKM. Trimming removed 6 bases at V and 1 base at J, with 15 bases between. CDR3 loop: CASRPSGRPNTEAFF. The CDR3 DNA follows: TGTGCCAGCAGGCCATCTGGGAGGCCGAACACTGAAGCTTTCTTT.

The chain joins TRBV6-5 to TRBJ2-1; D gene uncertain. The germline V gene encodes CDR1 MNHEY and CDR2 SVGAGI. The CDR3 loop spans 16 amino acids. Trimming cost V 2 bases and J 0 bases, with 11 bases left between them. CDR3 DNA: TGTGCCAGCAGTTACCCTAAGGAGTACTCCTACAATGAGCAGTTCTTC. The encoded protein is CASSYPKEYSYNEQFF.

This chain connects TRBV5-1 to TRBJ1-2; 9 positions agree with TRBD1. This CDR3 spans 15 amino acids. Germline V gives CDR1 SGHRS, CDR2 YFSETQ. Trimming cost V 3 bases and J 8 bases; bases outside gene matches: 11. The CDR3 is CASSSSGTGSQGYTF. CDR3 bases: TGCGCCAGCAGCTCCTCCGGGACAGGGTCTCAGGGCTACACCTTC.

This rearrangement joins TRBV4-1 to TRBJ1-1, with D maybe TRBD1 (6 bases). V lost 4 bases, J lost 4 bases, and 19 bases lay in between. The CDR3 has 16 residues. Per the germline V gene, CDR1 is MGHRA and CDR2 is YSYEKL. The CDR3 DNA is TGCGCCAGCAGCCTCACCATTAGAGGGGGGGCCACTGAAGCTTTCTTT. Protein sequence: CASSLTIRGGATEAFF.

CDR3 sequence: CASYGGGARGNTIYF. The CDR3 DNA sequence: TGTGCCAGCTATGGTGGCGGGGCGCGGGGAAACACCATATATTTT. This rearrangement joins TRBV6-5 to TRBJ1-3; TRBD1 is a possible D gene (5 bases). From germline, CDR1 is MNHEY and CDR2 SVGAGI. The CDR3 totals 15 residues. The ends were cut back, 8 bases at V and 4 bases at J, with 18 bases in the middle.

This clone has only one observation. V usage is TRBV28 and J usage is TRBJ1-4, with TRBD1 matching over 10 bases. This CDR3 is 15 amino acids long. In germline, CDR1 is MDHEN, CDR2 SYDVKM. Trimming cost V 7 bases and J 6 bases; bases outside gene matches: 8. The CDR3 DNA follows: TGTGCCAGCACCCCGGGGGACAGGGGTCATGAAAAACTGTTTTTT. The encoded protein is CASTPGDRGHEKLFF.

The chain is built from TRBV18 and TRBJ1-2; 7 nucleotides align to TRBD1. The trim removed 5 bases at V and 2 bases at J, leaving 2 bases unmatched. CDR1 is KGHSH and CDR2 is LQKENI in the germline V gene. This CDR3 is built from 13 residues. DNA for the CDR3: TGTGCCAGCTCAAGGGACAGCAACTATGGCTACACCTTC. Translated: CASSRDSNYGYTF.

This CDR3 reads CASSLSYLASGSDTDTQYF. The CDR3 DNA is TGTGCCAGCAGTTTAAGTTATTTGGCTAGCGGGAGCGATACAGATACGCAGTATTTT. The chain is built from TRBV28 and TRBJ2-3; 10 bases map to TRBD2. Germline assignment: CDR1 MDHEN and CDR2 SYDVKM. Trimming at V came to 2 bases and at J to 3 bases, leaving 14 bases not matched to a gene. CDR3 length: 19 amino acids.

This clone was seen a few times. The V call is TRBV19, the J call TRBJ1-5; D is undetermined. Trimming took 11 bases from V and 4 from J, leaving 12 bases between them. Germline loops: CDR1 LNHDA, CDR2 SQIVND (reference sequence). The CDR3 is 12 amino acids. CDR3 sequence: CAATTGNQPQHF. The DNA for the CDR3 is TGTGCCGCAACGACGGGTAATCAGCCCCAGCATTTT.